This entry features one TCR beta chain sequence. Its target is unknown. The PCR ran on 60 Vbeta and 13 Jbeta primers. Clones were sequenced by immunoSEQ multiplex PCR, and TCRdb holds only the in-frame ones, with some missing. The data hold about 180,000 clones, with almost 85% observed a single time. The sample is drawn from a study of cytomegalovirus exposure and HLA in healthy donors. General study findings and limits: Later on, an analysis tied 15,000 to 20,000 TCR beta sequences to HLA alleles at 0.05 false discovery rate.

Sequencing input: PBMCs. This receptor was obtained from a man aged 25-45 years in good health and CMV-seronegative.

The CDR3 sequence: CAWAHGTGNTGELFF. CDR3 DNA: TGTGCCTGGGCCCACGGGACAGGGAACACCGGGGAGCTGTTTTTT. The chain links TRBV30 to TRBJ2-2; 8 positions match TRBD1. Germline lookup yields CDR1 GTSNPN and CDR2 SVGIG (reference sequence). The CDR3 totals 15 residues. After removal of 5 bases from V and 1 base from J, the junction contained 6 bases not matched to a gene.